These T cell receptor beta chains were read from a single sample in a study of cytomegalovirus exposure and HLA in healthy donors. Clones were sequenced by immunoSEQ multiplex PCR, and TCRdb holds only the in-frame ones, with some missing. The data hold more than 150,000 clones, with around 81% observed a single time. Sequences were obtained from PBMCs. The origin of the receptors is a woman aged 18-29 years in good health and CMV-seropositive. The CDR3 runs from the conserved cysteine through the conserved F or W. D genes are given only for firm matches. Clone sizes are given selectively: once, few, many, or a class where the clone is expanded.

V gene	J gene	D gene	clone size	CDR3 DNA	CDR3 protein
TRBV9	TRBJ2-1	TRBD2	.	TGTGCCAGCAGCGTAGTTGCTAGCGGGAGCTACAATGAGCAGTTCTTC	CASSVVASGSYNEQFF
TRBV5-4	TRBJ2-2	.	.	TGTGCCAGCAGCTTTCCAAACACCGGGGAGCTGTTTTTT	CASSFPNTGELFF
TRBV7-9	TRBJ1-4	.	.	TGTGCCAGCAGCTTAGCGCAGGGCCAGATCGGAAAACTGTTTTTT	CASSLAQGQIGKLFF
TRBV6-5	TRBJ2-7	TRBD1	once	TGTGCCAGCAGTTACGGGGCAGGGGGCTCCTACGAGCAGTACTTC	CASSYGAGGSYEQYF
TRBV27	TRBJ1-2	.	few	TGTGCCAGCAGTTTATTGTTGGGGCATGGCTACACCTTC	CASSLLLGHGYTF
TRBV7-2	TRBJ2-2	TRBD1	.	TGTGCCAGCAGCCACTTGGGGGGGACAGGGGCGAACACCGGGGAGCTGTTTTTT	CASSHLGGTGANTGELFF
TRBV27	TRBJ1-2	.	.	TGTGCCAGCAGCTTATCAAGCGGGGGCTATGGCTACACCTTC	CASSLSSGGYGYTF
TRBV5-6	TRBJ2-1	TRBD1	once	TGTGCCAGCAGCGATCCCGGGACAGGCGACAGGAATGAGCAGTTCTTC	CASSDPGTGDRNEQFF
TRBV9	TRBJ2-3	.	few	TGTGCCAGCAGCGTGCAACAGACCACAGATACGCAGTATTTT	CASSVQQTTDTQYF
TRBV29-1	TRBJ2-5	TRBD2	.	TGCAGCGGAGCGGGGATGGGTCAAGAGACCCAGTACTTC	CSGAGMGQETQYF
TRBV14	TRBJ1-4	.	.	TGTGCCAGCAGCCAAGGGACAGTTTTTGCAACTAATGAAAAACTGTTTTTT	CASSQGTVFATNEKLFF
TRBV19	TRBJ2-7	TRBD2	.	TGTGCCAGTAGTATAGGCGCGGGGGGGCTGTACGAGCAGTACTTC	CASSIGAGGLYEQYF
TRBV5-8	TRBJ1-5	.	.	TGTGCCAGCAGCTCCCGGGTTTCGTCGCCCCAGCATTTT	CASSSRVSSPQHF
TRBV6-5	TRBJ2-5	.	.	TGTGCCAGCAGTTATAGGGTCGGGGGAGAGACCCAGTACTTC	CASSYRVGGETQYF
TRBV6-4	TRBJ2-3	TRBD2	.	TGTGCCAGCAGTGGAGGTGGACTAGCGGGGGCAGATACGCAGTGTTTT	CASSGGGLAGADTQCF
TRBV7-2	TRBJ2-3	TRBD2	.	TGTGCCAGCAGCTTAAGCGGGGCCTCAGATACGCAGTATTTT	CASSLSGASDTQYF
TRBV6-6	TRBJ1-6	.	.	TGTGCCAGCAGCTCAGGGTGGGATAATTCACCCCTCCACTTT	CASSSGWDNSPLHF
TRBV15	TRBJ1-6	TRBD1	.	TGTGCCACCAGCAGAGAGAGACAGGGTGTGAGTTCACCCCTCCACTTT	CATSRERQGVSSPLHF
TRBV11-2	TRBJ2-5	TRBD2	.	TGTGCCAGCAGCTTAGTAACGGGGGGGCCTGAGACCCAGTACTTC	CASSLVTGGPETQYF
TRBV5-1	TRBJ2-1	TRBD2	.	TGCGCCAGCAGCGCCTTTTGGACTAGCGGGGGGGCAACCTACAATGAGCAGTTCTTC	CASSAFWTSGGATYNEQFF
TRBV4-1	TRBJ2-3	TRBD2	.	TGCGCCAGCAGCCAATACGGGACTAGCGGGGGCACAGATACGCAGTATTTT	CASSQYGTSGGTDTQYF
TRBV5-1	TRBJ2-1	TRBD2	.	TGCGCCAGCAGCTTGTGTCTCGGACTAGCGGGGGGGGAGCAGTTCTTC	CASSLCLGLAGGEQFF
TRBV7-9	TRBJ1-2	.	.	TGTGCCAGCAGCTCAGGACAGTATGGCTACACCTTC	CASSSGQYGYTF
TRBV5-6	TRBJ2-3	TRBD1	few	TGTGCCAGCAGTTCGTGGGACAGGGGTTCGGATACGCAGTATTTT	CASSSWDRGSDTQYF
TRBV28	TRBJ1-1	.	.	TGTGCCAGCAGTCTCAGGGGCTCCCCGGTGAACACTGAAGCTTTCTTT	CASSLRGSPVNTEAFF
TRBV7-3	TRBJ2-3	.	once	TGTGCCAGCAGCCTACGGCGCCAGGGGGGCCCAGATACGCAGTATTTT	CASSLRRQGGPDTQYF
TRBV6-6	TRBJ1-1	TRBD1	once	TGTGCCAGCAGTGACAGGGGCCAGAACACTGAAGCTTTCTTT	CASSDRGQNTEAFF
TRBV29-1	TRBJ1-2	.	few	TGCAGCGTTTACGGGACTTTTGGCTACACCTTC	CSVYGTFGYTF
TRBV7-9	TRBJ2-5	.	.	TGTGCCAGCACCCACACACCACCGATCCAAGAGACCCAGTACTTC	CASTHTPPIQETQYF
TRBV6-1	TRBJ2-1	.	.	TGTGCCAGCAGTGAGAACAGGCTATACAATGAGCAGTTCTTC	CASSENRLYNEQFF
TRBV27	TRBJ1-6	.	.	TGTGCCAGCAGTTCCAATTCGGCAGGGAACAACTCACCCCTCCACTTT	CASSSNSAGNNSPLHF
TRBV6-4	TRBJ2-1	TRBD2	few	TGTGCCAGCAGTGACGGACTAGCGGGGGACAATGAGCAGTTCTTC	CASSDGLAGDNEQFF
TRBV9	TRBJ2-5	.	few	TGTGCCAGCAGTTGGGGGGAAGGGGCCCAGTACTTC	CASSWGEGAQYF
TRBV14	TRBJ1-1	.	.	TGTGCCAGCAGCCAAGGGGGGCCGGGCACTGAAGCTTTCTTT	CASSQGGPGTEAFF
TRBV6-1	TRBJ2-1	.	.	TGTGCCAGCAGAATTGGGGGGTACAGTGAGCAGTTCTTC	CASRIGGYSEQFF
TRBV4-1	TRBJ1-3	TRBD1	.	TGCGCCAGCAGCCCAGGGACAGCTGGAAACACCATATATTTT	CASSPGTAGNTIYF
TRBV30	TRBJ1-5	.	.	TGTGCCTGGGCGGCAGGGCGCAATCAGTCCCAGCATTTT	CAWAAGRNQSQHF
TRBV7-3	TRBJ2-3	.	few	TGTGCCAGCAGCTTTAAGGGGATTCCTACGCAGTATTTT	CASSFKGIPTQYF
TRBV5-1	TRBJ2-3	TRBD2	.	TGCGCCAGCAGCTCACTAGCGGGGGGCCGCACAGATACGCAGTATTTT	CASSSLAGGRTDTQYF
TRBV11-2	TRBJ1-6	.	once	TGTGCCAGCAGCCCGGAGGGCATCTATTCACCCCTCCACTTT	CASSPEGIYSPLHF
TRBV19	TRBJ2-5	.	.	TGTGCCAGTATGGCTTCGGGACAAGGTGGGGAGACCCAGTACTTC	CASMASGQGGETQYF
TRBV13	TRBJ2-3	.	.	TGTGCCAGCAGCTTAGCGCGGCGGGGAGCTAGCACAGATACGCAGTATTTT	CASSLARRGASTDTQYF